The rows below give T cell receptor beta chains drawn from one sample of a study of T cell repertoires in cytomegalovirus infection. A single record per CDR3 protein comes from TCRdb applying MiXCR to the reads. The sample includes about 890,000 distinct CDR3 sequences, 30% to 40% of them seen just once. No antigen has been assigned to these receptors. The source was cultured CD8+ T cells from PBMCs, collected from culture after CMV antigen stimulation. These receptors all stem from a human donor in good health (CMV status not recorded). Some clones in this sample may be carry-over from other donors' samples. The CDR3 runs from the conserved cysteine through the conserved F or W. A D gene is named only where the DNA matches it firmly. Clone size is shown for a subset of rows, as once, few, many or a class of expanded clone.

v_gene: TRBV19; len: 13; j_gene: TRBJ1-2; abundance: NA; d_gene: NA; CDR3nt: TGTGCCAGTAGTGCCACACCGGCCTATGGCTACACCTTC; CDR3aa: CASSATPAYGYTF
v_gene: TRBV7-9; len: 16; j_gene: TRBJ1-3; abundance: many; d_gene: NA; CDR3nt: TGTGCCAGCAGCTTACACCCCGGTATCTCTGGAAACACCATATATTTT; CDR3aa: CASSLHPGISGNTIYF
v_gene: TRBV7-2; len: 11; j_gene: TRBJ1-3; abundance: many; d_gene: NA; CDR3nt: TGTGCCATCTCCGATGGAAACACCATATATTTT; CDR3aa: CAISDGNTIYF
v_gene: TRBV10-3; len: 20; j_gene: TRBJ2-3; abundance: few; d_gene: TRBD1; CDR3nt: TGTGCCATCAGTGATCTAGGACAGGGGGCACTCGGGCCTAGCACAGATACGCAGTATTTT; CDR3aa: CAISDLGQGALGPSTDTQYF
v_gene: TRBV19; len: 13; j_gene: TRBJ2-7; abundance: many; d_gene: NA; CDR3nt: TGTGCCAGTAGTACCGGACAGACCTACGAGCAGTACTTC; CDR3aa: CASSTGQTYEQYF
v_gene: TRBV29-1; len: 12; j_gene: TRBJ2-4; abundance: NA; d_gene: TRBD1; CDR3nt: TGCAGCGTCGGGACAGGGGGGGACATTCAGTACTTC; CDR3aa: CSVGTGGDIQYF
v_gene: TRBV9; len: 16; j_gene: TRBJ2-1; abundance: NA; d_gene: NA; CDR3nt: TGTGCCAGCAGCGTAGGGCTGTGGGAGGTAAACAATGAGCAGTTCTTC; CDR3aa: CASSVGLWEVNNEQFF
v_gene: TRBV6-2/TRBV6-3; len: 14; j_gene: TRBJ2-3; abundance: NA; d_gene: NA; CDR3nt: TGTGCCAGCAGCCACGGGCTAGCCACAGATACGCAGTATTTT; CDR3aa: CASSHGLATDTQYF
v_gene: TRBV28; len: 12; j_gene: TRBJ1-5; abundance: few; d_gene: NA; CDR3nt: TGTGCCAGCACCAAGGTGTATCAGCCCCAGCATTTT; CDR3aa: CASTKVYQPQHF
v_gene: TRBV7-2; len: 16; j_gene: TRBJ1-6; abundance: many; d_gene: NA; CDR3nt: TGTGCCAGCAGCTTATTCGTCGTAGCTTATAATTCACCCCTCCACTTT; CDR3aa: CASSLFVVAYNSPLHF
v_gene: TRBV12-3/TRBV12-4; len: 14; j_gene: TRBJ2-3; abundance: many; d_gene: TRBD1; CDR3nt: TGTGCCAGCAGTCCTCCAGGGGGCAGAGATACGCAGTATTTT; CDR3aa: CASSPPGGRDTQYF
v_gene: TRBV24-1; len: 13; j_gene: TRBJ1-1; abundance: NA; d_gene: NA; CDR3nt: TGTGCCACCAGTGAAACTGGCCTTCCTGAAGCTTTCTTT; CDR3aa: CATSETGLPEAFF
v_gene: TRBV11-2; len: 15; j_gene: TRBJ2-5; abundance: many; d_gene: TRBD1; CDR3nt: TGTGCCAGCAGCTTAGGGGACAGGGGGGGAGAGACCCAGTACTTC; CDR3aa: CASSLGDRGGETQYF
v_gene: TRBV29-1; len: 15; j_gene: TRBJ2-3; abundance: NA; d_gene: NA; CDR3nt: TGCAGCGTGGAAACTACAGGGTTTGGCACAGATACGCAGTATTTT; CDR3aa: CSVETTGFGTDTQYF
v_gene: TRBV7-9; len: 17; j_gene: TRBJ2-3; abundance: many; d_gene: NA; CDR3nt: TGTGCCAGCAGCTCCCCATCCTTCGTCCCCCACACAGATACGCAGTATTTT; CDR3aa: CASSSPSFVPHTDTQYF
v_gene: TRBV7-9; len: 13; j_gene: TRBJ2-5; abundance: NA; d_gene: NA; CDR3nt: TGTGCCAGCAGCCCAAGGGCCCAAGAGACCCAGTACTTC; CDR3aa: CASSPRAQETQYF
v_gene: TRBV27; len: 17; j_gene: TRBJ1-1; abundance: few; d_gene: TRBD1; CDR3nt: TGTGCCAGCAGTTTAAGGAGGGGGCAAATGAAGAACACTGAAGCTTTCTTT; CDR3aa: CASSLRRGQMKNTEAFF
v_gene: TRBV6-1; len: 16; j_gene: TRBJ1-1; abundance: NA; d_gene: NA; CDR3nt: TGTGCCAGCAGCGCCCCAACTGGACAGCGGAACACTGAAGCTTTCTTT; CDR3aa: CASSAPTGQRNTEAFF
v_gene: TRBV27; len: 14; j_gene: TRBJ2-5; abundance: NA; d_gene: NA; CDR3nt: TGTGCCAGCAGTCGTACAGGGTACCAAGAGACCCAGTACTTC; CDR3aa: CASSRTGYQETQYF
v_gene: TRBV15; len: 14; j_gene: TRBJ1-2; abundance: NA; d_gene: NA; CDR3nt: TGTGCCACCAGCAGGCCCGGGACCAACTATGGCTACACCTTC; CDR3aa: CATSRPGTNYGYTF
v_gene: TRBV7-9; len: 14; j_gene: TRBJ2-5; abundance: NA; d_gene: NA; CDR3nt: TGTGCCAGCAGCAGCCGGGACGGCTTAGCGACCCAGTACTTC; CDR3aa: CASSSRDGLATQYF
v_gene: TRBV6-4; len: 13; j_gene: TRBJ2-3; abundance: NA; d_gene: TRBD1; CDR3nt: TGTGCCAGCAGAGGACAGGGGGCACATACGCAGTATTTT; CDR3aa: CASRGQGAHTQYF
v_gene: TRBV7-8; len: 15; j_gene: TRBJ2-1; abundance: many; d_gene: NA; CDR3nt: TGTGCCAGCAGCTTAGCGTTTAGCTCCTACAATGAGCAGTTCTTC; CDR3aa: CASSLAFSSYNEQFF